This T cell receptor beta chain was sequenced for a study of cytomegalovirus exposure and HLA in healthy donors. Study-level information: Unique TCRs from HLA-typed donors, about 78 million of them, were held in an early data release.

Study observations and caveats: DRB1 showed the most TCR associations and HLA-C the fewest in a later analysis, as rates varied by HLA locus.

PCR involved 60 Vbeta and 13 Jbeta primers. The table came from immunoSEQ multiplex PCR; TCRdb's copy has only in-frame clones and leaves some out. This sample contains 55,000 to 85,000 clones. Participants comprised healthy donors of bone marrow. V gave up 3 bases and J gave up 4 bases, with 9 bases separating them. The CDR3 loop spans 13 amino acids. Germline CDR1 is KGHSH and CDR2 is LQKENI. In regard to this clone: The target antigen is unknown.

Material: PBMCs. This clonotype was sampled from a female donor in good health and CMV-seropositive. V gene TRBV18 combines with J gene TRBJ1-1, with no clear D. The CDR3: CASSPSGSTEAFF. In DNA form, the CDR3 reads TGTGCCAGCTCACCTAGCGGGAGCACTGAAGCTTTCTTT.